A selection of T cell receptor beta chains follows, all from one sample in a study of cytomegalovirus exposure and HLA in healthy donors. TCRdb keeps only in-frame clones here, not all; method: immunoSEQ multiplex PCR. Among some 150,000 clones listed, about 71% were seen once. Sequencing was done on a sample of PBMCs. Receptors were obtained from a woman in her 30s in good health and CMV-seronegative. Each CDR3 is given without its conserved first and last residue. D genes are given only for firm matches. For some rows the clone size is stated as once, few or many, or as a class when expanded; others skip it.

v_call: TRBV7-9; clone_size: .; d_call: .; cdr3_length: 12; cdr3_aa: ASSPREEPYGYT
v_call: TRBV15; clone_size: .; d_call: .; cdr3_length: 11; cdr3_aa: ATSRARNTEAF
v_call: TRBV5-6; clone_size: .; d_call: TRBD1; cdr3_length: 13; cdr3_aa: ASSWDRGRLETQY
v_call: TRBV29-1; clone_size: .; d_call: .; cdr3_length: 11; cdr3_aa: SFQRASSYEQY
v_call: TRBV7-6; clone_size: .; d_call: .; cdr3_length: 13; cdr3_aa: ASSLASTGSYEQY
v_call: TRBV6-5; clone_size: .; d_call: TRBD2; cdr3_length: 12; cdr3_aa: ASSTGTSVNEQF
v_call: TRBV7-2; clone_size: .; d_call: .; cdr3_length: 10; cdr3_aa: ASSFLQETQY
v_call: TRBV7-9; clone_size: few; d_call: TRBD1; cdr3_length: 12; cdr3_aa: ASSPGQGFAIQY
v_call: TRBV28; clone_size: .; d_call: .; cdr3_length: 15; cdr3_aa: ASSPPFSTGRRETQY
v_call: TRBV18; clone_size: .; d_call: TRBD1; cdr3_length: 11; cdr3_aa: ASSRGTEETQY
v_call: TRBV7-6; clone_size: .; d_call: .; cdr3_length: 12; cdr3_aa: ASSLVQNTGELF
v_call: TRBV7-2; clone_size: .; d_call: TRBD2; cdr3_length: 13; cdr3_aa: ASSLGLAMGDEQF
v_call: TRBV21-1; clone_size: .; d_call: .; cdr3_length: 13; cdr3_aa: ASSYITGQKNIQY
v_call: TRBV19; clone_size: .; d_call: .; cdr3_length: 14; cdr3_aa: ASSFPPTGFNNEQF
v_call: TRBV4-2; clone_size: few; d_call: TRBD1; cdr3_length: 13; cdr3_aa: ASSQDEGQQETQY
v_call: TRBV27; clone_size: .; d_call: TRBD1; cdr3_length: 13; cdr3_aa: ASSLTGGSGNTIY
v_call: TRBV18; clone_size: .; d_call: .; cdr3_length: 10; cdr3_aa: ASSLSRDEQY
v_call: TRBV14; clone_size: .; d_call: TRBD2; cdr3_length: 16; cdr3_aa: ASSQDDTRLALYNEQF
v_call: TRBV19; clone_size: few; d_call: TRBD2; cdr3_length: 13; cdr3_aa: ASRRGTSGINEQF
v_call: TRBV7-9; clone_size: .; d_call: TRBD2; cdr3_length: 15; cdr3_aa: ASSRQISGRARETQY
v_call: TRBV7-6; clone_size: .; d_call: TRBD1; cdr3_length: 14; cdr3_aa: ASSLVPGQGNEKLF
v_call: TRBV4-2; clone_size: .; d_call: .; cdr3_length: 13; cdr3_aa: ASSPDSGEKNIQY
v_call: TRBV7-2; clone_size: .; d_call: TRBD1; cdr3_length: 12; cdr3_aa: ASSFLTGTIEQY
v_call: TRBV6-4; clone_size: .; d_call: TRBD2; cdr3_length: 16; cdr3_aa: ASITPGGGSGDWDEQF
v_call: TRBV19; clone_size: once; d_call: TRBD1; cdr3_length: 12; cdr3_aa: ASLPGQYNQPQH
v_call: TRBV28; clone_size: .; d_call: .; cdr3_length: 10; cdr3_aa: ASSSKRNTIY
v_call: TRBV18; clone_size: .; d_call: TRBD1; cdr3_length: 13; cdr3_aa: ASSEPGTGSYGYT
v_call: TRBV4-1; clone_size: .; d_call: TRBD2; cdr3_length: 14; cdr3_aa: ASSRLAGGPSYEQY
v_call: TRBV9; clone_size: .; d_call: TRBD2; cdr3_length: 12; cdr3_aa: ASSVIAGDNEQF
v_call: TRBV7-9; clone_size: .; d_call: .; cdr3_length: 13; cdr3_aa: ASSTGTGGTAEAF
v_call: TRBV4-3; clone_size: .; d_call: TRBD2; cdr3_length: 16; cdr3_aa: ASSQDRPGLQNTGELF
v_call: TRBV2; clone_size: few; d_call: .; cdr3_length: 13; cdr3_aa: ASSRAGNSDSPLH
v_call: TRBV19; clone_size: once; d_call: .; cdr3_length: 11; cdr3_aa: ASSIDSYNEQF
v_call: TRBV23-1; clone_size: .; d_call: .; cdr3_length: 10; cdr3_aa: ASSPPGWPQH
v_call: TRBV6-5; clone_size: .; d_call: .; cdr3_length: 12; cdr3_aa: ASSYGAGAETQY